This TCR beta chain was identified during a study of blood T cell repertoires in COVID-19. V was shortened by 1 base and J by 0 bases, with 10 bases between the two germline ends. CDR1 and CDR2 (germline): SGHAT, FQNNGV. The CDR3 is 15 amino acids. The method was immunoSEQ multiplex PCR; TCRdb's version includes in-frame clones alone and lacks a portion of them. The sample includes some 210,000 clones, 87% of them seen just once. V is TRBV11-2 and J is TRBJ2-7; TRBD2 might be the D (5 bases). The clonotype originates from a man in his late teens or twenties with acute COVID-19. Input material: PBMCs or T cells enriched from blood (not recorded which). This chain's CDR3 is CASSLVTGISYEQYF. DNA of the CDR3: TGTGCCAGCAGCTTAGTTACGGGAATCTCCTACGAGCAGTACTTC.